Each of the 17 T cell receptor beta chains below was sequenced from the same sample in a study of T cell repertoires in cytomegalovirus infection. One entry per CDR3 protein results from TCRdb running MiXCR on the reads. The sample consists of more than 250,000 distinct CDR3 sequences, approximately 15% of them appearing once. Sample: PBMCs. The receptor source for this set is a human donor in good health (CMV status not recorded). Some clones in this sample may be carry-over from other donors' samples.

The genes are TRBV20-1 and TRBJ2-7; D remains unclear. CDR1 DFQATT and CDR2 SNEGSKA come from the germline V gene (reference sequence). V gave up 6 bases and J gave up 5 bases, with 17 bases separating them. The CDR3 covers 13 residues. The CDR3: CSAPSTLRDEQYF. CDR3 nucleotides: TGCAGTGCCCCGAGTACCCTACGGGACGAGCAGTACTTC.

This clonotype occurred many times. The chain couples TRBV7-8 to TRBJ2-1, with D possibly called TRBD1 or TRBD2 (5 bases each). The CDR3 consists of 16 residues. The ends were cut back, 1 base at V and 0 bases at J, with 10 bases in the middle. The germline V gene encodes CDR1 SGHVS and CDR2 FQNEAQ. The CDR3 reads CASSLVWGSSYNEQFF. The CDR3 bases are TGTGCCAGCAGCTTAGTGTGGGGGAGCTCCTACAATGAGCAGTTCTTC.

The sample holds many counts of this clonotype. V and J are TRBV7-6 and TRBJ2-7; TRBD2 might be the D (6 bases). V lost 5 bases and J 4 bases, leaving 15 bases between the germline ends. The CDR3 contains 14 residues. Germline V gene lookup returns CDR1 SGHVS and CDR2 FNYEAQ. CDR3: CASSPRGNIYEQYF. The CDR3 nucleotides are TGTGCCAGCAGCCCCCGGGGGAATATTTACGAGCAGTACTTC.

The chain carries TRBV3-1 and TRBJ1-2, with 12 bases identical to TRBD1. CDR3 size: 16 residues. CDR1 and CDR2 from the germline V gene are LGHDT and YNNKEL (reference sequence). V was pared by 2 bases and J by 14 bases, with 15 bases of the junction left unmatched. In DNA form, the CDR3 reads TGTGCCAGCAGCCAACCGGGACAGGGGGCATTTTTGGGTAGGACCTTC. Amino acid sequence: CASSQPGQGAFLGRTF.

Only a few counts were recorded for this clonotype. The rearrangement joins TRBV15 to TRBJ2-2; D is possibly TRBD1 or TRBD2 (6 bases each). The CDR3 covers 15 residues. Trimming took 0 bases from V and 4 from J, leaving 9 bases between them. CDR1 and CDR2 from the germline V gene are LNHNV and YYDKDF (reference sequence). In DNA form, the CDR3 reads TGTGCCACCAGCAGAGAACAGGGAGGCACCGGGGAGCTGTTTTTT. Translation gives CATSREQGGTGELFF.

In this sample, this clonotype turned up many times. The rearrangement joins TRBV7-3 to TRBJ2-1; perhaps TRBD1 as D (6 bases). The germline CDR1 and CDR2 sequences are SGHTA and FQGTGA. CDR3 size: 14 residues. With 1 base removed from V and 14 bases from J, the gap between germline ends came to 18 bases. The DNA for the CDR3 is TGTGCCAGCAGCTTAAGAGAGCCCGAGGGGGTGAAGTTCTTC. Its protein product is CASSLREPEGVKFF.

The chain combines TRBV20-1 with TRBJ2-2; TRBD2 is a possible D gene (6 bases). The CDR3 has 15 amino acids. Germline values: CDR1 DFQATT, CDR2 SNEGSKA (reference sequence). V gave up 5 bases and J gave up 7 bases, with 20 bases separating them. The CDR3 spells CSASFDERAGGELFF. CDR3 bases: TGCAGTGCTTCGTTTGACGAGCGGGCCGGCGGGGAGCTGTTTTTT.

The chain combines TRBV9 with TRBJ2-1, with 10 bases lining up with TRBD2. The CDR3 sequence is 17 residues long. Germline loops: CDR1 SGDLS, CDR2 YYNGEE. Unmatched junction bases numbered 7, after V lost 4 bases and J lost 0 bases. The CDR3, as DNA: TGTGCCAGCAGCTCGGGACTAGCGTTGAGCTCCTACAATGAGCAGTTCTTC. Translated: CASSSGLALSSYNEQFF.

This chain connects TRBV28 to TRBJ1-2; no reliable D call. Germline CDR1 is MDHEN and CDR2 is SYDVKM. The CDR3 contains 14 residues. Trimming cost V 9 bases and J 0 bases, with 14 bases left between them. The DNA of the CDR3 is TGTGCCAGTGTTAGGGCGGGGTCTAACTATGGCTACACCTTC. This gives the protein CASVRAGSNYGYTF.

This chain connects TRBV5-1 to TRBJ1-2, with D hard to call. Trimming took off 4 bases at V and 4 bases at J, with 17 bases between the two ends. Germline CDR1 is SGHRS and CDR2 is YFSETQ. The CDR3 sequence is 15 residues long. As DNA, the CDR3 is TGCGCCAGCAGCCTTGGAACCGGGAGGGTCTATGGCTACACCTTC. Protein: CASSLGTGRVYGYTF.

The CDR3 sequence: CASSFRESYEQYF. In DNA, the CDR3 is TGTGCCAGCAGCTTCAGGGAGTCCTACGAGCAGTACTTC. V and J are TRBV7-6 and TRBJ2-7, with D possibly called TRBD1 or TRBD2 (5 bases each). The length of the CDR3 is 13 residues. Germline CDR1 is SGHVS and CDR2 is FNYEAQ. Trimming pared 3 bases from V and 1 base from J, leaving 7 bases between.

This clonotype has at least ten counts. This chain links TRBV20-1 with TRBJ1-4; possible D gene TRBD1, 6 bases. CDR1 is DFQATT, CDR2 SNEGSKA, per germline (reference sequence). The CDR3 runs to 15 residues. V shed 0 bases and J shed 5 bases, with 13 bases lying between them. The CDR3 spells CSARDLGAGNEKLFF. Here the CDR3 DNA reads TGCAGTGCTAGAGATCTGGGGGCAGGAAATGAAAAACTGTTTTTT.

The rearrangement links TRBV7-9 to TRBJ1-2; D is undetermined. The germline V and J ends were trimmed by 7 bases and 1 base, with 4 bases remaining between them. Germline V lookup: CDR1 SEHNR, CDR2 FQNEAQ (reference sequence). The CDR3 runs 11 residues. The CDR3 coding sequence is TGTGCCAGCAACAATAACTATGGCTACACCTTC. Encoded protein: CASNNNYGYTF.

The chain employs TRBV29-1 and TRBJ1-2, with a possible D match to TRBD1 (5 bases). The CDR3 totals 12 residues. Trimming took off 7 bases at V and 4 bases at J, with 13 bases between the two ends. Germline loops: CDR1 SQVTM, CDR2 ANQGSEA. CDR3 nucleotides: TGCAGCGCTCCAGGGCGAACCTATGGCTACACCTTC. It yields the protein CSAPGRTYGYTF.

This clonotype was found many times. The chain recombines TRBV4-1 with TRBJ2-7, with D perhaps being TRBD1 or TRBD2 (6 bases each). CDR1 and CDR2 from the germline V gene are MGHRA and YSYEKL. Trimming shortened V by 3 bases and J by 2 bases, and 20 bases separated the two germline ends. This CDR3 region has 17 residues. CDR3 bases: TGCGCCAGCAGCCATTCCTCCCTAGGGGGGAGTCCCTACGAGCAGTACTTC. As protein: CASSHSSLGGSPYEQYF.

This clonotype came up a few times. The chain joins TRBV6-6 to TRBJ2-1; D gene uncertain. CDR1 and CDR2 from the germline V gene are MNHNY and SVGAGI (reference sequence). V shed 2 bases and J shed 14 bases, with 4 bases lying between them. The CDR3 extends over 9 amino acids. The CDR3: CASSYVEFF. The CDR3 nucleotides are TGTGCCAGCAGTTACGTCGAGTTCTTC.

This clonotype was recorded at least ten times. The gene calls are TRBV4-1 and TRBJ2-1; 9 positions agree with TRBD2. CDR3 length equals 16 residues. The germline V gene has CDR1 MGHRA and CDR2 YSYEKL. Germline trimming cut 0 bases from V and 10 bases from J; bases unmatched to any gene: 10. CDR3 protein: CASSQEKTSGLAEQFF. The CDR3 DNA sequence: TGCGCCAGCAGCCAAGAAAAGACTAGCGGCCTCGCGGAGCAGTTCTTC.